The 3 T cell receptor beta chains presented below share a single source sample, sequenced in a study of blood T cell repertoires in COVID-19. Profiled with immunoSEQ multiplex PCR; TCRdb holds only in-frame clones, not every one. Of approximately 280,000 clones listed, around nine tenths are singletons. Specimen: peripheral blood. These receptor sequences come from a man aged 50 to 60 with acute or convalescent COVID-19.

The V call is TRBV24-1, the J call TRBJ2-3; D is ambiguous. The germline V gene encodes CDR1 KGHDR and CDR2 SFDVKD. V was clipped by 3 bases and J by 6 bases, with 12 bases between them. This CDR3 contains 14 residues. The CDR3, as DNA: TGTGCCACCAGTGATCCCCCGGGTTCGGATACGCAGTATTTT. This translates into CATSDPPGSDTQYF.

The chain is built from TRBV18 and TRBJ2-1, with 16 bases matching TRBD2. Germline CDR1 reads KGHSH; CDR2 reads LQKENI. V lost 0 bases, J lost 4 bases, and 0 bases stayed unmatched. This CDR3 is built from 17 residues. The chain's CDR3 is CASSPPGLAGGYNEQFF. As DNA, the CDR3 is TGTGCCAGCTCACCACCGGGACTAGCGGGGGGGTACAATGAGCAGTTCTTC.

This chain connects TRBV9 to TRBJ2-7; TRBD1 matches 10 bases. V trimming: 0 bases; J trimming: 3 bases; junction bases outside the gene matches: 6. CDR1 SGDLS and CDR2 YYNGEE come from the germline V gene. The CDR3 runs to 16 residues. For the CDR3, the DNA is TGTGCCAGCAGCGTAGGAGTGGGACAGGGGAACTACGAGCAGTACTTC. Its translation: CASSVGVGQGNYEQYF. The entire variable domain, with the rest obtained from reference TRBV9 and TRBJ2-7, is as follows: DSGVTQTPKHLITATGQRVTLRCSPRSGDLSVYWYQQSLDQGLQFLIQYYNGEERAKGNILERFSAQQFPDLHSELNLSSLELGDSALYFCASSVGVGQGNYEQYFGPGTRLTVT.